Shown below are 8 T cell receptor beta chains from a single sample sequenced in a study of T-cell reconstitution after alpha-beta-depleted transplantation in children. Preparation of the TCRbeta library used unique molecular identifiers. TCRdb processed the PCR reads anew with MiXCR; each CDR3 protein has one entry. The data hold about a million distinct CDR3 sequences, with around 30% observed a single time. The specimen comprised PBMCs, mostly from graft donor cells, sampled 360 days after TCRalphabeta/CD19-depleted stem cell transplant. Receptors originate from a boy under two years old who had a stem cell transplant for SCID, so the T cells may come from the graft donor.

This clonotype was recorded a few times. The CDR3 loop is CSARGAEKLFF. Written as DNA, the CDR3 is TGCAGTGCTAGAGGCGCCGAAAAACTGTTTTTT. This chain uses TRBV20-1 with TRBJ1-4, with D unresolved. V was clipped by 1 base and J by 8 bases, with 5 bases between them. This CDR3 has 11 residues. Germline lookup yields CDR1 DFQATT and CDR2 SNEGSKA (reference sequence).

The chain couples TRBV12-3 or TRBV12-4 to TRBJ1-1; tentatively, D is TRBD1 (5 bases). V shed 4 bases and J shed 7 bases, with 10 bases lying between them. The CDR3 runs 12 residues. The CDR3, as DNA: TGTGCCAGCAGTTCGGGACCGAGTGAAGCTTTCTTT. As protein: CASSSGPSEAFF.

J is TRBJ2-1 and V is TRBV6-2 or TRBV6-3; the D gene is possibly TRBD1 (5 bases). Trimming removed 6 bases from V and 2 bases from J, with 11 bases in between. The length of the CDR3 is 14 residues. Per the germline V gene, CDR1 is MNHEY and CDR2 is SVGEGT. CDR3 sequence: CASSQGIAYNEQFF. The DNA of the CDR3 is TGTGCCAGCAGCCAGGGAATTGCCTACAATGAGCAGTTCTTC.

Ten or more counts support this clonotype. The CDR3: CASSLTQGNTEAFF. The DNA for the CDR3 is TGTGCCAGCAGTTTAACCCAGGGGAACACTGAAGCTTTCTTT. This sequence joins TRBV6-2 or TRBV6-3 and TRBJ1-1; TRBD1 might be the D (5 bases). The ends were cut back, 4 bases at V and 1 base at J, with 10 bases in the middle. This CDR3 region has 14 residues. Germline values: CDR1 MNHEY, CDR2 SVGEGT.

This clonotype showed up just a few times. The chain has TRBV28 and TRBJ2-7; a weak D match, TRBD1 (6 bases). The CDR3 is made up of 14 amino acids. The V and J ends lost 4 bases and 5 bases respectively, with 15 bases between them. Germline CDR1 and CDR2: MDHEN and SYDVKM. CDR3 amino acids: CASSSGQTRNEQYF. CDR3 bases: TGTGCCAGCAGTTCCGGACAGACAAGAAACGAGCAGTACTTC. Supplemented by reference TRBV28 and TRBJ2-7, the full variable domain reads DVKVTQSSRYLVKRTGEKVFLECVQDMDHENMFWYRQDPGLGLRLIYFSYDVKMKEKGDIPEGYSVSREKKERFSLILESASTNQTSMYLCASSSGQTRNEQYFGPGTRLTVT.

This clonotype has only a few counts. The V call is TRBV4-1, the J call TRBJ2-1; weak D call: TRBD2 (5 bases). Trimming removed 4 bases from V and 4 bases from J, with 17 bases in between. The CDR3 consists of 16 residues. CDR1 MGHRA and CDR2 YSYEKL come from the germline V gene. The CDR3 nucleotides read TGCGCCAGCAGCCTATCGAGGAAACGGGATTACAATGAGCAGTTCTTC. Its protein is CASSLSRKRDYNEQFF.

The chain combines TRBV7-3 with TRBJ2-7; 8 bases agree with TRBD1. The junction had 13 bases not matched to a gene; V was cut back by 5 bases and J by 4 bases. This CDR3 has 16 amino acids. Germline assignment: CDR1 SGHTA and CDR2 FQGTGA. The CDR3 protein is CASSPTPQGAWYEQYF. CDR3 sequence (DNA): TGTGCCAGCAGCCCAACCCCTCAGGGGGCCTGGTACGAGCAGTACTTC. The variable domain in full, with the rest retrieved from reference TRBV7-3 and TRBJ2-7, is GAGVSQTPSNKVTEKGKYVELRCDPISGHTALYWYRQSLGQGPEFLIYFQGTGAADDSGLPNDRFFAVRPEGSVSTLKIQRTERGDSAVYLCASSPTPQGAWYEQYFGPGTRLTVT.

The chain has TRBV20-1 and TRBJ2-1, with 11 bases lining up with TRBD2. The V gene end was trimmed by 0 bases and the J gene end by 4 bases; junction bases not matched to a gene: 8. From germline, CDR1 is DFQATT and CDR2 SNEGSKA (reference sequence). This CDR3 spans 17 amino acids. CDR3 protein: CSARDPSGTSGYNEQFF. The CDR3 DNA reads as TGCAGTGCTAGAGATCCCTCCGGGACTAGCGGTTACAATGAGCAGTTCTTC.